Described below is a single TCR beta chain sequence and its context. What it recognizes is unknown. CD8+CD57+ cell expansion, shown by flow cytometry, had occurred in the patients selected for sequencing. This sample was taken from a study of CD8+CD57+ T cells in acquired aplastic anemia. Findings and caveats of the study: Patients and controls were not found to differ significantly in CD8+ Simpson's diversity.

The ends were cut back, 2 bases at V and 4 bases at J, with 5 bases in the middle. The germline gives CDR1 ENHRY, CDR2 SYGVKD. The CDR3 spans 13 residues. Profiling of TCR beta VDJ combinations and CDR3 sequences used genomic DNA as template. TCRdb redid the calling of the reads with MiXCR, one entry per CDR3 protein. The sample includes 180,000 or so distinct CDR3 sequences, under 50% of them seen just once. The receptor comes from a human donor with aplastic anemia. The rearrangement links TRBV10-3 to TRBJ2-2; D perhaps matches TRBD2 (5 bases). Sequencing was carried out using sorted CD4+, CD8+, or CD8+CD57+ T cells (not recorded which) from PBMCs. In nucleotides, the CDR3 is TGTGCCATCAGTGAGGGGAGCACCGGGGAGCTGTTTTTT. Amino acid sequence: CAISEGSTGELFF.